The 7 T cell receptor beta chains reported below all come from one sample, sequenced in a study of blood T cell repertoires in COVID-19. Assay used: immunoSEQ multiplex PCR; TCRdb lists only in-frame clones, some missing. Seen here are approximately 70,000 clones, 70% to 80% observed once, and the top ten hold approximately 26%. The specimen was peripheral blood. The receptor set was obtained from a man aged 55 to 70 with active or convalescent COVID-19.

By its share, this clone is medium-sized. V is TRBV7-2 and J is TRBJ2-2; D uncertain. Germline loops: CDR1 SGHTA, CDR2 FQGNSA. V was pared by 4 bases and J by 3 bases, with 6 bases between. The CDR3 covers 13 residues. This chain's CDR3 is CASSSVHTGELFF. CDR3 coding DNA: TGTGCCAGCAGCTCGGTCCACACCGGGGAGCTGTTTTTT.

This chain links TRBV5-1 with TRBJ2-5; 10 nucleotides agree with TRBD1. CDR3 length: 15 residues. Germline V gene sequence: CDR1 SGHRS, CDR2 YFSETQ. The V gene end was trimmed by 0 bases and the J gene end by 1 base; junction bases not matched to a gene: 0. The CDR3 sequence is CASSLGDRGQETQYF. CDR3 coding DNA: TGCGCCAGCAGCTTGGGGGACAGGGGCCAAGAGACCCAGTACTTC. The full variable domain, its missing parts supplied by reference TRBV5-1 and TRBJ2-5, is KAGVTQTPRYLIKTRGQQVTLSCSPISGHRSVSWYQQTPGQGLQFLFEYFSETQRNKGNFPGRFSGRQFSNSRSEMNVSTLELGDSALYLCASSLGDRGQETQYFGPGTRLLVL.

The chain employs TRBV7-9 and TRBJ2-5, with 12 bases aligning to TRBD2. CDR1 and CDR2 from the germline V gene are SEHNR and FQNEAQ (reference sequence). The CDR3 covers 15 residues. Trimming took 3 bases from V and 5 from J; bases not matched to a gene: 4. The CDR3 here is CASSFPSGGAETQYF. The CDR3 DNA reads as TGTGCCAGCAGCTTCCCTAGCGGGGGGGCGGAGACCCAGTACTTC.

This clone was seen a handful of times. This chain joins TRBV7-2 and TRBJ2-5; the match to TRBD2 covers 7 bases. The germline V gene has CDR1 SGHTA and CDR2 FQGNSA. J lost 3 bases, V lost 2 bases, and 3 bases had no gene match. The CDR3 contains 14 residues. The CDR3: CASSLRGVEETQYF. In DNA form, the CDR3 reads TGTGCCAGCAGCTTACGGGGGGTCGAAGAGACCCAGTACTTC.

The chain recombines TRBV6-2 or TRBV6-3 with TRBJ1-4; unclear D gene. CDR1 is MNHEY, CDR2 SVGEGT, per germline. Trimming removed 4 bases at V and 12 bases at J, with 9 bases between. CDR3 length: 11 amino acids. CDR3 in DNA: TGTGCCAGCAGTTTTCATGGAGAACTGTTTTTT. Its translation is CASSFHGELFF.

This sequence joins TRBV9 and TRBJ2-5, with 8 bases fitting TRBD1. Unmatched junction bases numbered 8, after V lost 6 bases and J lost 4 bases. The CDR3 is 14 residues long. Germline values: CDR1 SGDLS, CDR2 YYNGEE. CDR3 coding DNA: TGTGCCAGCACCCCCAGGGGGCAGGGAGAGACCCAGTACTTC. Translated: CASTPRGQGETQYF.

The chain employs TRBV30 and TRBJ1-6; tentative D call: TRBD1 (5 bases). Germline CDR1 GTSNPN, CDR2 SVGIG (reference sequence). V lost 5 bases, J lost 7 bases, and 18 bases lay in between. The CDR3 sequence is 15 residues long. CDR3 sequence: CAWHSPGLGNSPLHF. The CDR3 DNA reads as TGTGCCTGGCACAGCCCGGGACTGGGAAATTCACCCCTCCACTTT.